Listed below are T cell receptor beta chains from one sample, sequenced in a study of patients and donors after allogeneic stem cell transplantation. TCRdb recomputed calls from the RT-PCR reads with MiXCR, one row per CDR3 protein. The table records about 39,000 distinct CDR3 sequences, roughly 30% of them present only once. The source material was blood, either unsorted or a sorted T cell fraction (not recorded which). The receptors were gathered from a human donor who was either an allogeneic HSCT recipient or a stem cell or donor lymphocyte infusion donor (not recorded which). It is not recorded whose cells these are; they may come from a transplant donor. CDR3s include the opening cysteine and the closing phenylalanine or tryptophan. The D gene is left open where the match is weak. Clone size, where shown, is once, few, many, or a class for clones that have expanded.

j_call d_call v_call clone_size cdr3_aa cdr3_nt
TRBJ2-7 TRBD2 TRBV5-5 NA CASSFRASRTGGFYEQYF TGTGCCAGCAGCTTCCGGGCGTCCCGTACGGGAGGCTTCTACGAGCAGTACTTC
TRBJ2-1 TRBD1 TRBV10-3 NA CAIRSTGGLYNEQFF TGTGCCATCAGGTCAACAGGGGGCCTTTACAATGAGCAGTTCTTC
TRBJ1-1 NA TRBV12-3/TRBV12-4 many CASGPRGGSEAFF TGTGCCAGCGGCCCCCGGGGAGGATCTGAAGCTTTCTTT
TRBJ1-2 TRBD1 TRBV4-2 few CASSQDRDYGYTF TGTGCCAGCAGCCAGGACAGGGACTATGGCTACACCTTC
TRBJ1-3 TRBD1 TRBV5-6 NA CASSIRDRGGNTIYF TGTGCCAGCAGCATCCGGGACAGGGGTGGAAACACCATATATTTT
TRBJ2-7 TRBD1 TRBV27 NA CASSLWAGGTYEQYF TGTGCCAGCAGTTTATGGGCAGGGGGCACCTACGAGCAGTACTTC
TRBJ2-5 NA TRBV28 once CASTPSQETQYF TGTGCCAGCACCCCTTCCCAAGAGACCCAGTACTTC
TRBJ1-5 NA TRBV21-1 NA CASSKDERVDNQPQHF TGTGCCAGCAGCAAAGATGAGAGGGTTGACAATCAGCCCCAGCATTTT
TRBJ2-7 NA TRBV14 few CASSQSSRIMGYEQYF TGTGCCAGCAGCCAATCCTCAAGAATTATGGGCTACGAGCAGTACTTC
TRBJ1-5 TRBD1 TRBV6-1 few CASREGAFGQPQHF TGTGCCAGCAGGGAGGGGGCGTTTGGGCAGCCCCAGCATTTT
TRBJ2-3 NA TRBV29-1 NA CSVLGSHRTSTDTQYF TGCAGCGTTTTAGGGTCACACAGGACTAGCACAGATACGCAGTATTTT
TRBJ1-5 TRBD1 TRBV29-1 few CSVADRAAQPQHF TGCAGCGTTGCTGACAGGGCTGCCCAGCCCCAGCATTTT
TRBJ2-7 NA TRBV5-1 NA CASSSGDPGSQYF TGCGCCAGCAGCTCAGGGGATCCGGGCAGCCAGTACTTC
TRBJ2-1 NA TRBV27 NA CASSLVTSSSYNEQFF TGTGCCAGCAGTTTAGTCACTTCCAGCTCCTACAATGAGCAGTTCTTC
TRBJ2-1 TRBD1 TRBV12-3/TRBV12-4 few CATRTGSYNEQFF TGTGCCACCCGGACAGGCTCCTACAATGAGCAGTTCTTC
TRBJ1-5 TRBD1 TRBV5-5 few CASSGIGTGSNQPQHF TGTGCCAGCAGCGGAATAGGGACAGGAAGCAATCAGCCCCAGCATTTT
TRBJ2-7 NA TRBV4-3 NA CASSQRRRSSYEQYF TGCGCCAGCAGCCAACGCCGGCGATCCTCCTACGAGCAGTACTTC
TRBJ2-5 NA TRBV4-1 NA CASSLPGGTQYF TGCGCCAGCAGCTTACCCGGAGGGACCCAGTACTTC
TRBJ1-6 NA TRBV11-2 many CASSLVGSSYNSPLHF TGTGCCAGCAGCTTGGTAGGGAGCTCCTATAATTCACCCCTCCACTTT
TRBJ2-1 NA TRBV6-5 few CASKGTYYNEQFF TGTGCCAGCAAGGGGACCTACTACAATGAGCAGTTCTTC